This T cell receptor (beta chain) was captured by sequencing in a study of blood T cell repertoires in COVID-19. Study in general: Sites in the United States, Italy and Spain provided acute and convalescent COVID-19 samples.

The CDR3 loop spans 14 amino acids. Germline CDR1 SNHLY, CDR2 FYNNEI. V lost 0 bases and J 5 bases, leaving 8 bases between the germline ends. In the source study's methods: The assay estimated nucleated cells by amplifying reference gene primers. The assay was immunoSEQ multiplex PCR, and TCRdb's table has in-frame clones only and misses some. Clonal size and the V and J genes are those of that table, whereas D and trimming came from the DNA. The sample carries some 180,000 clones, around nine tenths recorded once. This TCR derives from a man between 40 and 49 years old with acute or convalescent COVID-19. The chain links TRBV2 to TRBJ1-5, with D perhaps TRBD1 (6 bases). Input material: peripheral blood. The CDR3 DNA follows: TGTGCCAGCAGTGAAGCCGGACAGCATCAGCCCCAGCATTTT. As protein: CASSEAGQHQPQHF.